What follows are 21 T cell receptor beta chains derived from one specimen sequenced in a study of identical twins. Each CDR3 protein gets one entry after TCRdb re-called the 5' RACE reads with MiXCR. There are fewer than 900,000 distinct CDR3 sequences in the sample; roughly 18% occur only once, and around 13% lies in the top ten. The sample also formed part of further work on T cells expressing NK-cell markers.

Source material: PBMCs. All receptors come from a woman aged 18-30 years in good health.

The sample holds a few counts of this clonotype. The chain couples TRBV6-5 to TRBJ2-7; 7 bases are a match to TRBD1. Germline assignment: CDR1 MNHEY and CDR2 SVGAGI. The V and J ends lost 2 bases and 2 bases, in that order; junction bases with no gene match: 0. This CDR3 is built from 13 residues. This CDR3 is CASSYTGAYEQYF. The CDR3 nucleotides read TGTGCCAGCAGTTACACAGGGGCCTACGAGCAGTACTTC.

The chain uses TRBV7-2 and TRBJ1-1, with unresolved D. The CDR3 length is 14 residues. Germline V gene lookup returns CDR1 SGHTA and CDR2 FQGNSA. Trimming took 5 bases from V and 0 from J, leaving 10 bases between them. In nucleotides, the CDR3 is TGTGCCAGCAGCCCGATGGACGTGAACACTGAAGCTTTCTTT. This gives the protein CASSPMDVNTEAFF.

This chain uses TRBV11-2 with TRBJ2-1, with D possibly matching TRBD2 (6 bases). The CDR3 consists of 15 residues. Germline V gene data show CDR1 as SGHAT and CDR2 as FQNNGV. The germline V and J ends were trimmed by 1 base and 6 bases, with 13 bases remaining between them. The CDR3 here is CASSLAGANRNEQFF. The DNA of the CDR3 is TGTGCCAGCAGCTTAGCGGGAGCAAATCGCAATGAGCAGTTCTTC.

The chain carries TRBV20-1 and TRBJ1-1, with D perhaps TRBD1 (6 bases). The CDR3 has 16 residues. Between the trimmed V and J ends, which lost 3 bases and 0 bases, there was a span of 17 bases. Germline V CDR1 and CDR2: DFQATT, SNEGSKA (reference sequence). In nucleotides, the CDR3 is TGCAGTGCTAGCAAGGGGACATCACGAATGAACACTGAAGCTTTCTTT. As protein: CSASKGTSRMNTEAFF.

The gene calls are TRBV28 and TRBJ2-2, with D possibly being TRBD1 (6 bases). The length of the CDR3 is 16 residues. V dropped 3 bases and J dropped 6 bases, with 17 bases sitting between them. Germline CDR1 reads MDHEN; CDR2 reads SYDVKM. Written as DNA, the CDR3 is TGTGCCAGCAGTTTCTACATGGTTTGGGGGCCCGGGGAGCTGTTTTTT. Amino acids: CASSFYMVWGPGELFF.

In its sample, this clonotype was seen a few times. CDR3 in DNA: TGTGCCAGCAGCCCCGGGGTCCCTGAGCAGTTCTTC. This translates into CASSPGVPEQFF. This chain links TRBV5-5 with TRBJ2-1; possibly TRBD2 for D (5 bases). Germline values: CDR1 SGHKS, CDR2 YYEKEE (reference sequence). The CDR3 runs to 12 residues. V shed 4 bases and J shed 9 bases, with 11 bases lying between them.

This clonotype has just a few counts. The chain employs TRBV6-5 and TRBJ1-6; 7 bases are a match to TRBD1. Germline V gives CDR1 MNHEY, CDR2 SVGAGI. The CDR3 is made up of 16 amino acids. With 4 bases clipped from V and 6 bases from J, the junction kept 9 bases outside the gene matches. CDR3 nucleotides: TGTGCCAGCAGTTTAGGCCGAGGGGGCTCTAATTCACCCCTCCACTTT. The encoded protein is CASSLGRGGSNSPLHF.

The rearrangement links TRBV2 to TRBJ2-3; D remains ambiguous. The V gene lost 5 bases and the J gene lost 0 bases, with 15 bases spanning the gap. The CDR3 is 16 residues long. The germline V gene has CDR1 SNHLY and CDR2 FYNNEI. The CDR3: CASSSEPGTSTDTQYF. In DNA form, the CDR3 reads TGTGCCAGCAGTAGTGAGCCGGGCACTAGCACAGATACGCAGTATTTT.

This clonotype was seen a few times. The J gene is TRBJ2-5, the V gene TRBV15, with D tentatively TRBD1 (6 bases). V was trimmed by 2 bases and J by 0 bases, leaving 13 bases between them. The CDR3 runs 16 residues. The V gene's germline CDR1 is LNHNV and CDR2 YYDKDF (reference sequence). CDR3 DNA: TGTGCCACCAGCAGAAGTAGGGGGAAGTACCAAGAGACCCAGTACTTC. As protein: CATSRSRGKYQETQYF.

This clonotype appeared a few times. The chain employs TRBV7-9 and TRBJ2-3; TRBD2 agrees at 9 bases. The CDR3 spans 16 residues. Germline CDR1 SEHNR, CDR2 FQNEAQ (reference sequence). The J segment lost 6 bases and the V segment lost 1 base, leaving 8 bases of the junction unmatched. The CDR3 region is CASSLEAGGFWDTQYF. CDR3 DNA sequence: TGTGCCAGCAGCTTAGAAGCGGGGGGATTCTGGGATACGCAGTATTTT. Based on the CDR3 plus reference TRBV7-9 and TRBJ2-3, the full variable domain is DTGVSQNPRHKITKRGQNVTFRCDPISEHNRLYWYRQTLGQGPEFLTYFQNEAQLEKSRLLSDRFSAERPKGSFSTLEIQRTEQGDSAMYLCASSLEAGGFWDTQYFGPGTRLTVL.

The chain joins TRBV6-1 to TRBJ1-5; D gene unclear. The V gene lost 5 bases and the J gene lost 3 bases, with 8 bases spanning the gap. The CDR3 is 13 residues long. CDR1 and CDR2 from the germline V gene are MNHNS and SASEGT. The CDR3 DNA reads as TGTGCCAGCAGTCTAAGTAACAATCAGCCCCAGCATTTT. Its protein product is CASSLSNNQPQHF.

V gene TRBV28 combines with J gene TRBJ2-1; no definite D call. The V and J ends lost 3 bases and 6 bases respectively, with 18 bases between them. The CDR3 totals 16 residues. CDR1 MDHEN and CDR2 SYDVKM come from the germline V gene. In nucleotides, the CDR3 is TGTGCCAGCAGTTTGATGGATAGACGAGATTTCAATGAGCAGTTCTTC. As protein: CASSLMDRRDFNEQFF.

The J gene is TRBJ1-4, the V gene TRBV20-1; D remains unclear. From germline, CDR1 is DFQATT and CDR2 SNEGSKA (reference sequence). Trimming shortened V by 6 bases and J by 7 bases, and 18 bases separated the two germline ends. There are 14 residues in the CDR3. The DNA for the CDR3 is TGCAGTGCGTCGGCGGCTAGGGCGGGTGAAAAACTGTTTTTT. Translated: CSASAARAGEKLFF.

Only a few counts were recorded for this clonotype. The rearrangement links TRBV12-5 to TRBJ1-4; tentatively, D is TRBD1 (5 bases). The germline CDR1 and CDR2 sequences are LGHNT and FRNRAP. V lost 6 bases and J lost 4, with 12 bases in between. CDR3 length equals 14 residues. CDR3 DNA: TGTGCTAGTGGCTCAGGGTCTGGTAATGAAAAACTGTTTTTT. Translating gives CASGSGSGNEKLFF.

This rearrangement joins TRBV3-1 to TRBJ2-7; D may be TRBD2 (6 bases). Germline lookup yields CDR1 LGHDT and CDR2 YNNKEL (reference sequence). The CDR3 has 15 amino acids. V lost 4 bases to trimming and J lost 2 bases, with 15 bases between them. The CDR3 loop reads CASSPEAGRAYEQYF. In DNA, the CDR3 is TGTGCCAGCAGCCCAGAGGCGGGGCGGGCCTACGAGCAGTACTTC.

This chain connects TRBV7-9 to TRBJ1-1, with TRBD1 identical over 10 bases. The CDR3 loop spans 16 amino acids. The germline gives CDR1 SEHNR, CDR2 FQNEAQ (reference sequence). After removal of 3 bases from V and 3 bases from J, the junction contained 7 bases not matched to a gene. The DNA of the CDR3 is TGTGCCAGCAGCTTCAGCCCAGGGACAGGGGACACTGAAGCTTTCTTT. Its translation is CASSFSPGTGDTEAFF.

The chain carries TRBV10-3 and TRBJ2-7; 7 nucleotides match TRBD1. This CDR3 is 15 amino acids long. The V gene end was trimmed by 3 bases and the J gene end by 5 bases; junction bases not matched to a gene: 10. Germline V gene lookup returns CDR1 ENHRY and CDR2 SYGVKD. This CDR3 is CAISEVPTGDHEQYF. CDR3 DNA sequence: TGTGCCATCAGTGAAGTTCCCACAGGGGACCACGAGCAGTACTTC.

The table lists this clonotype with a few counts. This sequence joins TRBV12-3 or TRBV12-4 and TRBJ2-7, with 13 nucleotides matching TRBD2. After removal of 6 bases from V and 7 bases from J, the junction contained 6 bases not matched to a gene. The CDR3 sequence is 14 residues long. The CDR3 loop reads CASRGGLAGIEQYF. DNA for the CDR3: TGTGCCAGCAGGGGGGGACTAGCGGGAATAGAGCAGTACTTC.

V usage is TRBV2 and J usage is TRBJ2-7, with TRBD1 matching over 7 bases. V lost 8 bases to trimming and J lost 2 bases; unmatched junction nucleotides: 3. The CDR3 extends over 12 amino acids. CDR1 and CDR2 from the germline V gene are SNHLY and FYNNEI. CDR3 DNA: TGTGCCAGCCGACAGGGAACCTACGAGCAGTACTTC. It encodes CASRQGTYEQYF.

This chain joins TRBV10-3 and TRBJ2-1; 8 positions agree with TRBD2. The trim removed 10 bases at V and 8 bases at J, leaving 7 bases unmatched. The germline V gene has CDR1 ENHRY and CDR2 SYGVKD. CDR3 size: 12 residues. The CDR3 bases are TGTGCCAGCCGGGGGACTAGTGATGAGCAGTTCTTC. It translates to CASRGTSDEQFF.

The genes are TRBV7-2 and TRBJ1-1; D is unclear. CDR1 is SGHTA and CDR2 is FQGNSA in the germline V gene. The CDR3 loop spans 14 amino acids. Trimming cost V 5 bases and J 4 bases, with 14 bases left between them. CDR3 amino acids: CASSIRPVGTEAFF. DNA for the CDR3: TGTGCCAGCAGCATCCGACCCGTAGGCACTGAAGCTTTCTTT.